This TCR beta chain was recorded in a study of blood T cell repertoires in COVID-19. Trimming stripped 4 bases from V and 4 bases from J, with 15 bases between. Per the germline V gene, CDR1 is SGHNT and CDR2 is YYREEE (reference sequence). This CDR3 has 15 residues. TCRdb's copy holds only in-frame clones and misses some; the assay was immunoSEQ multiplex PCR. The sample lists around 150,000 clones; around nine tenths were seen once. The TCR comes from a woman in her seventies with COVID-19, enrolled during active disease. The sample comprised peripheral blood. This rearrangement joins TRBV5-4 to TRBJ2-1; D uncertain. CDR3 in DNA: TGTGCCAGCAGCACTCCCGGTGGGCCGTACAATGAGCAGTTCTTC. Translation gives CASSTPGGPYNEQFF.